This is a list of T cell receptor beta chains from one sample in a study of early T cells in non-severe SARS-CoV-2 infection. TCRdb passed the 5' RACE reads through MiXCR, listing each CDR3 protein once. The sample includes tens of thousands of distinct CDR3 sequences, around 5% seen only once; the top ten take around 4.3%. Material: whole blood. The receptors originated from an adult who was a healthcare worker with PCR-confirmed SARS-CoV-2 infection or an uninfected control (not recorded which). Both conserved end residues are part of each CDR3. A D gene is named only where the DNA matches it firmly. Some rows have no size entry. The others give once, few or many, or a class for an expanded clone.

J,V,D,size,DNA,CDR3
TRBJ1-5,TRBV27,.,.,TGTGCCAGCAGTCCTCTCCGCCTAAATCAGCCCCAGCATTTT,CASSPLRLNQPQHF
TRBJ2-2,TRBV6-2/TRBV6-3,.,many,TGTGCCAGCAGTTACTCGACTCCCGCGAACACCGGGGAGCTGTTTTTT,CASSYSTPANTGELFF
TRBJ1-1,TRBV28,TRBD1,.,TGTGCCAGCAGTTTAACAGGGGATAACACTGAAGCTTTCTTT,CASSLTGDNTEAFF
TRBJ2-6,TRBV10-1,.,many,TGCGCCAGCAGGACGTCGCCTCCGGGACACCGACTTTCTTCTGGGGCCAACGTCCTGACTTTC,CASRTSPPGHRLSSGANVLTF
TRBJ2-5,TRBV28,TRBD2,many,TGTGCCAGCAGTACATCCGGGACTAGCGTACAAGAGACCCAGTACTTC,CASSTSGTSVQETQYF
TRBJ2-7,TRBV4-1,TRBD1,many,TGCGCCAGCAGCCATCCCTCCGGGACAGGGCCCTACGAGCAGTACTTC,CASSHPSGTGPYEQYF
TRBJ1-2,TRBV6-2/TRBV6-3,.,many,TGTGCCAGCAGTTACTCGAGGAGGGGAGCTCCTAACTATGGCTACACCTTC,CASSYSRRGAPNYGYTF
TRBJ1-2,TRBV20-1,.,many,TGCAGTGCTAGTTGGCAGGGCGGCTATGGCTACACCTTC,CSASWQGGYGYTF
TRBJ1-1,TRBV27,.,medium-sized,TGTGCCAGCAGTTCAGGGGACTTGAACACTGAAGCTTTCTTT,CASSSGDLNTEAFF
TRBJ1-2,TRBV3-1,.,many,TGTGCCAGCAGCCAATGGACAGCACACTATGGCTACACCTTC,CASSQWTAHYGYTF